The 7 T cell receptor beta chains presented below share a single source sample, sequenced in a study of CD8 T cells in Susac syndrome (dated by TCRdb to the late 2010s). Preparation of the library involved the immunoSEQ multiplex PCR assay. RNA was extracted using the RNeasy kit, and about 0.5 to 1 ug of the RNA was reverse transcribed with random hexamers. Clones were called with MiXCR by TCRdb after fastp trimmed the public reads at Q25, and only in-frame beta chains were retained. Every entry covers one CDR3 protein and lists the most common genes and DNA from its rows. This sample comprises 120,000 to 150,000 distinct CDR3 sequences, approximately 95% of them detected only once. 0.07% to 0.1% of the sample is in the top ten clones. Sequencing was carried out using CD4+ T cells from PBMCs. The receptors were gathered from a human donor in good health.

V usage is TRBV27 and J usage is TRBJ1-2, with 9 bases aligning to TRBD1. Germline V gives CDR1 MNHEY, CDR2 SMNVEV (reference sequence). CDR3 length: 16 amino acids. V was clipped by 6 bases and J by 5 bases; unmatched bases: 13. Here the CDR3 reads CASSTGGQGRGYGYTF. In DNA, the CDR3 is TGTGCCAGCAGCACCGGGGGACAGGGAAGAGGATATGGCTACACCTTC.

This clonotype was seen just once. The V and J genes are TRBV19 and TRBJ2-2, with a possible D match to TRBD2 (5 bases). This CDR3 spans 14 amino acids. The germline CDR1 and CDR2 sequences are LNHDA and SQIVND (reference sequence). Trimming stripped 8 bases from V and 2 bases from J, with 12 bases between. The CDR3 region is CASGSGSNTGELFF. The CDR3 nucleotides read TGTGCCAGTGGTTCGGGGTCCAACACCGGGGAGCTGTTTTTT.

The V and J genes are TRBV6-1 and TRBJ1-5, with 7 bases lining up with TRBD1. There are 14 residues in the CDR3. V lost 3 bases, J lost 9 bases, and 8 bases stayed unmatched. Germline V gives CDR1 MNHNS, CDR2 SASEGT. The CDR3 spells CASSETAGGGPQHF. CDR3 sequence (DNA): TGTGCCAGCAGTGAGACGGCAGGGGGAGGGCCCCAGCATTTT.

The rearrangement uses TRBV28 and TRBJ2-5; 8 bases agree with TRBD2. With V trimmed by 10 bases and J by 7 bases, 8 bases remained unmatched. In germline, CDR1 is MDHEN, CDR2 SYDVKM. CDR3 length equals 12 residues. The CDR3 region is CATGTAGGTQYF. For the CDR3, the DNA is TGTGCCACCGGGACTGCGGGAGGGACCCAGTACTTC.

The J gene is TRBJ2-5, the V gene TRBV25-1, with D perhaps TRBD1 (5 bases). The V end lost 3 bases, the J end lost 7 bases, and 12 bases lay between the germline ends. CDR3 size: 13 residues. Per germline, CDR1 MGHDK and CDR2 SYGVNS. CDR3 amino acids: CASSDWGDGTQYF. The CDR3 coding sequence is TGTGCCAGCAGTGATTGGGGCGATGGGACCCAGTACTTC.

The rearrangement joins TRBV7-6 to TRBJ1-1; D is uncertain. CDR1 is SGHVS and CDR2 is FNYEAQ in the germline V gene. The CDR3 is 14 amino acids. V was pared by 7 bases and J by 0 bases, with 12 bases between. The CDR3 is CASKPRLMNTEAFF. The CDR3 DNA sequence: TGTGCCAGCAAACCCAGGCTGATGAACACTGAAGCTTTCTTT.

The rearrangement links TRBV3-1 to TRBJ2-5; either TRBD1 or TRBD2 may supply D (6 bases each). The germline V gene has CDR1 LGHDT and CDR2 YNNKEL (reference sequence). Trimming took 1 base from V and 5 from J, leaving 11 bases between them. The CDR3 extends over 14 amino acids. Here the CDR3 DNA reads TGTGCCAGCAGCCAAGTGCAGGGGAGGGAGACCCAGTACTTC. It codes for CASSQVQGRETQYF.